This T cell receptor beta chain was observed in a study of cytomegalovirus exposure and HLA in healthy donors. Overall study context: Later, an analysis reported that the approximately 120 validation repertoires had used the same platform as the 550 to 750 first-cohort repertoires. The study, taken as a whole, reports: The TCR clusters that emerged in the first cohort tended, a later analysis found, to co-occur in the roughly 130 validation repertoires. A classifier reportedly called cytomegalovirus status with high sensitivity and specificity.

About this clone itself: The antigen remains unidentified.

Method: immunoSEQ multiplex PCR; TCRdb's copy keeps in-frame clones and lacks some. This sample has roughly 300,000 clones; about nine tenths occur once, and the top ten carry 0.7% to 0.85%. The length of the CDR3 is 14 residues. V gave up 9 bases and J gave up 5 bases; unmatched junction bases: 10. Per germline, CDR1 LNHDA and CDR2 SQIVND (reference sequence). The chain carries TRBV19 and TRBJ1-2; TRBD1 aligns across 9 bases. This receptor was taken from a woman younger than 35 in good health and CMV-seronegative. The sample taken for sequencing was PBMCs. The CDR3 DNA follows: TGTGCCAGAACCGGGACAGGGAGATTATATGGCTACACCTTC. It yields the protein CARTGTGRLYGYTF.